This entry concerns a single TCR beta chain. The germline V gene encodes CDR1 SEHNR and CDR2 FQNEAQ (reference sequence). The V segment lost 5 bases and the J segment 2 bases; nucleotides outside the gene matches: 3. The CDR3 covers 14 residues. Sample time point: 2014-2015 season, 7 days after vaccination. Adults received seasonal inactivated influenza vaccine, with sorted blood CD4 subsets sequenced before and after. Survey level resolution was used for TCRB sequencing. Some clones are missing from TCRdb's copy, which holds only in-frame ones; the method was immunoSEQ multiplex PCR. Of approximately 1,300 clones detected, under 70% appear once; the ten largest clones hold just over 5%. These data originate in a study of follicular helper T cells after annual influenza vaccination.

The specimen was CXCR5+ CD38+ circulating T follicular helper cells from blood, collected 7 days after influenza vaccination. Subset here: circulating Tfh, non-naive CD4+CXCR5+PD-1+ (ICOS+CD38+ or ICOS-CD38-). This chain connects TRBV7-9 to TRBJ2-1; 7 bases agree with TRBD2. This clonotype was sampled from an adult who received the influenza vaccine. The CDR3 DNA follows: TGTGCCAGCAGCGCCGGGACTACCTACAATGAGCAGTTCTTC. Residues: CASSAGTTYNEQFF. Using reference TRBV7-9 and TRBJ2-1 for the parts outside the CDR3, the full variable domain is DTGVSQNPRHKITKRGQNVTFRCDPISEHNRLYWYRQTLGQGPEFLTYFQNEAQLEKSRLLSDRFSAERPKGSFSTLEIQRTEQGDSAMYLCASSAGTTYNEQFFGPGTRLTVL.